This TCR beta chain appears in the sequencing data of a study of shared clonotypes between healthy human individuals. It was CD45RO-negative cells, positively selected for CCR7, that made up naive CD8 cells, with terminally differentiated effector memory CD45RA+ cells excluded. V was shortened by 0 bases and J by 1 base, with 12 bases between the two germline ends. The germline V gene has CDR1 SGHTA and CDR2 FQGNSA. The CDR3 covers 16 residues. Profiled with immunoSEQ multiplex PCR; TCRdb holds only in-frame clones, not every one. The sample lists some 2,100,000 clones; around 93% were seen once. Notes on this clone: Its specificity is unknown.

General study findings and limits: Rarefaction revealed incomplete sorted-subset sequencing despite large depth. Sequencing depth was expected to influence donor clonotype sharing. A generally larger estimated richness was seen in naive subsets than in memory subsets.

Material for sequencing was naive CD8+ T cells from PBMCs. The source is a young man in good health. Some clones in this sample may be carry-over from other donors' samples. The V gene is TRBV7-2, the J gene TRBJ1-1; tentatively, D is TRBD1 (6 bases). In DNA form, the CDR3 reads TGTGCCAGCAGCTTAGCGAGGACAGCCCAGAACACTGAAGCTTTCTTT. Translated, it gives CASSLARTAQNTEAFF.